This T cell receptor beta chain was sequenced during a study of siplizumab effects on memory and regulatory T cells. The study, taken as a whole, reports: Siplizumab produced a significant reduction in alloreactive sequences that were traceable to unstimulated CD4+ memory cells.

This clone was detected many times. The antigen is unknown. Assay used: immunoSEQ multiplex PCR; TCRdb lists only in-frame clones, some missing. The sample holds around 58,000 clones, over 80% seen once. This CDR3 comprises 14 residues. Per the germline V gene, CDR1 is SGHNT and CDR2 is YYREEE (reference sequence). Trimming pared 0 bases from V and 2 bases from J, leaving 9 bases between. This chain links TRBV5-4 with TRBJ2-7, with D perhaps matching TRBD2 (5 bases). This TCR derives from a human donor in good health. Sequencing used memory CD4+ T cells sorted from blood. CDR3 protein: CASSLDMTTYEQYF. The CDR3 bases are TGTGCCAGCAGCTTGGATATGACTACCTACGAGCAGTACTTC.